Below are 21 T cell receptor beta chains sequenced from a single sample in a study of PD-1 blockade in classical Hodgkin lymphoma (dated by TCRdb to the early 2020s). The label giving this sample's time point can be read as: cycle 4 day 1 (C4D1), after six to seven weeks of nivolumab. All trial patients had relapsed after autologous stem cell transplantation, with cohorts A, B and C differing in prior brentuximab vedotin exposure. The library came from the immunoSEQ multiplex PCR assay. Here the immuneACCESS table is served through TCRdb, limited to in-frame sequences with V and J called. Missing clones are a known gap in these copies; in checked studies unresolved V genes cover under half, and the rest lacks a known reason. This sample lists about 41,000 clones; nearly 70% were detected once. Approximately 2.5% of the sample is held by the ten biggest clonotypes. The sample here was peripheral blood mononuclear cells (PBMCs), taken before the fourth cycle of nivolumab. All receptors come from a human donor with classical Hodgkin lymphoma.

This sequence joins TRBV20-1 and TRBJ2-1, with a possible D match to TRBD2 (5 bases). There are 11 residues in the CDR3. Trimming pared 2 bases from V and 12 bases from J, leaving 11 bases between. Germline CDR1 is DFQATT and CDR2 is SNEGSKA (reference sequence). The CDR3 loop is CSARQGSGQFF. CDR3 nucleotides: TGCAGTGCTAGACAAGGGAGCGGGCAGTTCTTC.

The gene calls are TRBV30 and TRBJ2-3; D unclear. V was pared by 2 bases and J by 2 bases, with 14 bases between. The CDR3 runs to 15 residues. Germline CDR1 GTSNPN, CDR2 SVGIG (reference sequence). CDR3 loop: CAWSPSRSYTDTQYF. CDR3 nucleotide sequence: TGTGCCTGGAGTCCTTCCCGGTCGTACACAGATACGCAGTATTTT.

J is TRBJ2-3 and V is TRBV11-2; D may be TRBD1 or TRBD2 (5 bases each). Per the germline V gene, CDR1 is SGHAT and CDR2 is FQNNGV. V shed 9 bases and J shed 4 bases, with 17 bases lying between them. This CDR3 contains 14 residues. The CDR3 DNA follows: TGTGCCAGTACCGTCGGGGCCGAAGCAGATACGCAGTATTTT. Translating gives CASTVGAEADTQYF.

This chain connects TRBV11-2 to TRBJ2-5, with D perhaps matching TRBD2 (6 bases). Germline CDR1 SGHAT, CDR2 FQNNGV. The CDR3 length is 15 residues. Trimming left V 0 bases short and J 1 base short, with 9 bases between. The CDR3 bases are TGTGCCAGCAGCTTAGAGGCGGGATCCCAAGAGACCCAGTACTTC. Translation gives CASSLEAGSQETQYF.

This chain links TRBV5-1 with TRBJ2-2, with TRBD2 identical over 7 bases. CDR1 SGHRS and CDR2 YFSETQ come from the germline V gene. V gave up 3 bases and J gave up 6 bases; unmatched junction bases: 2. This CDR3 region has 13 residues. The CDR3 nucleotides are TGCGCCAGCAGCTCTGGACTAGCCGGGGAGCTGTTTTTT. This sequence encodes CASSSGLAGELFF.

The CDR3 reads CASSSDRGDTIYF. The DNA of the CDR3 is TGTGCCAGCAGTTCAGACAGGGGGGACACCATATATTTT. V and J are TRBV7-8 and TRBJ1-3; 9 nucleotides agree with TRBD1. This CDR3 comprises 13 residues. V was clipped by 6 bases and J by 8 bases; unmatched bases: 5. Germline CDR1 and CDR2: SGHVS and FQNEAQ.

The chain has TRBV10-3 and TRBJ2-3; maybe TRBD2 (6 bases). The V gene's germline CDR1 is ENHRY and CDR2 SYGVKD. CDR3 size: 13 residues. Trimming pared 2 bases from V and 6 bases from J, leaving 9 bases between. The CDR3 reads CAISEGDWDTQYF. The CDR3 DNA reads as TGTGCCATCAGTGAGGGGGACTGGGATACGCAGTATTTT.

The V and J genes are TRBV28 and TRBJ1-4; possibly TRBD1 for D (5 bases). This CDR3 spans 14 amino acids. Trimming stripped 6 bases from V and 8 bases from J, with 16 bases between. Germline loops: CDR1 MDHEN, CDR2 SYDVKM. The CDR3, as DNA: TGTGCCAGCAGCTCCAGGGAGGAGGGGGAAAAACTGTTTTTT. It encodes CASSSREEGEKLFF.

The rearrangement joins TRBV6-6 to TRBJ1-6; 8 nucleotides line up with TRBD1. Trimming cost V 7 bases and J 5 bases; bases outside gene matches: 4. Germline-derived CDR1 and CDR2 are MNHNY and SVGAGI (reference sequence). The CDR3 covers 14 residues. The CDR3 region has the DNA TGTGCCAGCAAGGGGACAGGAGATAATTCACCCCTCCACTTT. Translation: CASKGTGDNSPLHF.

This chain joins TRBV10-3 and TRBJ2-7; D remains ambiguous. From germline, CDR1 is ENHRY and CDR2 SYGVKD. Trimming cost V 7 bases and J 2 bases, with 21 bases left between them. The CDR3 is 16 residues long. The CDR3 region has the DNA TGTGCCATCAAAGATTCCCCTGATGTATCCACCTACGAGCAGTACTTC. Translation: CAIKDSPDVSTYEQYF.

V is TRBV27 and J is TRBJ2-3, with D possibly matching TRBD2 (6 bases). There are 17 residues in the CDR3. Germline-derived CDR1 and CDR2 are MNHEY and SMNVEV (reference sequence). V lost 3 bases, J lost 1 base, and 17 bases lay in between. CDR3 residues: CASSLGFWGLRTDTQYF. The CDR3 DNA reads TGTGCCAGCAGTTTGGGGTTTTGGGGACTGCGCACAGATACGCAGTATTTT.

V and J are TRBV28 and TRBJ2-7; 7 nucleotides agree with TRBD2. This CDR3 is built from 15 residues. Germline CDR1 MDHEN, CDR2 SYDVKM. Trimming at V came to 6 bases and at J to 4 bases, leaving 12 bases not matched to a gene. This chain's CDR3 is CASRAPWAGDYEQYF. DNA of the CDR3: TGTGCCAGCAGGGCCCCCTGGGCGGGGGATTACGAGCAGTACTTC.

The V and J genes are TRBV10-3 and TRBJ2-5; D is uncertain. Trimming pared 3 bases from V and 5 bases from J, leaving 10 bases between. CDR1 and CDR2 (germline): ENHRY, SYGVKD. CDR3 length: 13 residues. The CDR3 DNA reads as TGTGCCATCAGTGAAGAGTTATGGGAGACCCAGTACTTC. Residues: CAISEELWETQYF.

The chain recombines TRBV19 with TRBJ1-1; D is possibly TRBD1 (5 bases). CDR3 length: 14 residues. Germline V gene data show CDR1 as LNHDA and CDR2 as SQIVND (reference sequence). Trimming pared 3 bases from V and 2 bases from J, leaving 10 bases between. The CDR3 region is CASSIRGRNTEAFF. In DNA form, the CDR3 reads TGTGCCAGTAGTATTCGGGGCCGCAACACTGAAGCTTTCTTT.

This clone has only one observation. The chain uses TRBV5-6 and TRBJ2-7; 7 bases match TRBD1. J was trimmed by 5 bases and V by 2 bases; bases with no gene match: 10. Germline lookup yields CDR1 SGHDT and CDR2 YYEEEE. CDR3 length: 15 residues. CDR3 coding DNA: TGTGCCAGCAGCTTTGGCAGGGGGAGAATCGACGAGCAGTACTTC. This gives the protein CASSFGRGRIDEQYF.

This sequence joins TRBV7-9 and TRBJ1-2; 7 bases align to TRBD1. The CDR3 spans 14 residues. Germline V gives CDR1 SEHNR, CDR2 FQNEAQ (reference sequence). Trimming cost V 0 bases and J 6 bases; bases outside gene matches: 4. CDR3 residues: CASSLAGGQHGYTF. The CDR3 bases are TGTGCCAGCAGCTTAGCGGGGGGACAGCATGGCTACACCTTC.

The genes are TRBV7-9 and TRBJ2-5; 9 positions match TRBD2. The CDR3 runs to 15 residues. Germline CDR1 SEHNR, CDR2 FQNEAQ (reference sequence). With 1 base clipped from V and 5 bases from J, the junction kept 5 bases outside the gene matches. CDR3 in amino acids: CASSLVASGEETQYF. Here the CDR3 DNA reads TGTGCCAGCAGCTTAGTGGCTAGCGGGGAGGAGACCCAGTACTTC.

The chain couples TRBV5-1 to TRBJ1-1; a possible D gene is TRBD1 (5 bases). The V end was cut by 3 bases, the J end by 0 bases, with 12 bases between. Germline assignment: CDR1 SGHRS and CDR2 YFSETQ. The CDR3 sequence is 15 residues long. CDR3 DNA sequence: TGCGCCAGCAGCTATAGTAAAGGGGTGAACACTGAAGCTTTCTTT. This encodes CASSYSKGVNTEAFF.

The sample holds a few counts of this clone. The chain uses TRBV4-1 and TRBJ2-7, with 10 bases identical to TRBD1. Germline values: CDR1 MGHRA, CDR2 YSYEKL. V was clipped by 4 bases and J by 5 bases; unmatched bases: 8. The CDR3 length is 15 residues. CDR3 region: CASSPTRQGAHEQYF. The CDR3 DNA follows: TGCGCCAGCAGCCCCACCAGACAGGGGGCCCACGAGCAGTACTTC.

V gene TRBV27 combines with J gene TRBJ2-7, with D possibly TRBD1 on 8 matching bases. The CDR3 runs 14 residues. Looked up from germline, CDR1 is MNHEY and CDR2 is SMNVEV (reference sequence). Trimming shortened V by 6 bases and J by 3 bases, and 15 bases separated the two germline ends. This CDR3 reads CASSQTGDYYEQYF. Here the CDR3 DNA reads TGTGCCAGCAGCCAGACAGGGGACTACTACGAGCAGTACTTC.

V gene TRBV27 combines with J gene TRBJ2-1, with no clear D. V gave up 0 bases and J gave up 0 bases, with 9 bases separating them. The CDR3 covers 16 residues. CDR1 MNHEY and CDR2 SMNVEV come from the germline V gene (reference sequence). CDR3 in amino acids: CASSLSGWSSYNEQFF. The CDR3 coding sequence is TGTGCCAGCAGTTTATCGGGTTGGAGCTCCTACAATGAGCAGTTCTTC.